The TCR beta chain described here comes from a study of T cells in Graves' hyperthyroidism and ophthalmopathy. Amplified regions were TCR beta CDR3 sequences from RNA transcripts. The TCR CDR3 was amplified in a first-round RT-PCR using the HTBI primer set. Each CDR3 protein gets one entry after TCRdb re-called the multiplex PCR reads with MiXCR. Of 500,000 to 600,000 distinct CDR3 sequences listed, 46% are singletons. Germline V gene sequence: CDR1 SGHTA, CDR2 FQGNSA. This CDR3 is 20 amino acids long. Points on this clonotype: Its target is unknown. An end of the junction does not agree with germline; a read error may underlie this.

Study observations and caveats: The model's output predicted ophthalmopathy at a median of approximately 6.5 months prior to onset. Clonotypes that were expanded in thyroid above 0.001 mostly appeared in blood too.

Source material: peripheral blood or thyroid tissue (not recorded which). This TCR derives from an adult woman with Graves' disease, either hyperthyroidism or ophthalmopathy (not recorded which). The chain combines TRBV7-2 with TRBJ2-2; 13 nucleotides agree with TRBD2. The CDR3 DNA reads TGTGCCAGCAGTCGTAGACTAGCGGGAGGCCCTCGTTTTGGGACCGGGGAGCTGTCTTGG. It encodes CASSRRLAGGPRFGTGELSW.